This T cell receptor beta chain originates from a study of PD-L1 blockade in urothelial cancer. Assay: immunoSEQ multiplex PCR; the TCRdb copy retains only in-frame clones and omits some. The sample consists of around 92,000 clones, around 92% of them appearing once. Trimming pared 0 bases from V and 10 bases from J, leaving 9 bases between. This CDR3 has 12 amino acids. The germline gives CDR1 SGHVS, CDR2 FQNEAQ. Time point: pretreatment peripheral blood. The V gene is TRBV7-8, the J gene TRBJ1-1, with D possibly being TRBD1 (5 bases). Sequencing used PBMCs, obtained around atezolizumab (anti-PD-L1) treatment. The clonotype was recovered from a woman of 80 years or more with urothelial cancer. CDR3 loop: CASSLAGLGAFF. The CDR3 DNA follows: TGTGCCAGCAGCTTAGCGGGGCTGGGAGCTTTCTTT. The variable domain in full, with the rest retrieved from reference TRBV7-8 and TRBJ1-1, is GAGVSQSPRYKVAKRGQDVALRCDPISGHVSLFWYQQALGQGPEFLTYFQNEAQLDKSGLPSDRFFAERPEGSVSTLKIQRTQQEDSAVYLCASSLAGLGAFFGQGTRLTVV.